This T cell receptor (beta chain) was found in a study of T-cell reconstitution after alpha-beta-depleted transplantation in children. For TCRbeta, the library was prepared with unique molecular identifiers. TCRdb independently ran MiXCR on the PCR reads; one entry per CDR3 protein. The data contain a few hundred thousand distinct CDR3 sequences, around 25% of them singletons. This clonotype has ten or more counts. The CDR3 covers 13 residues. V dropped 6 bases and J dropped 1 base, with 7 bases sitting between them. The specimen comprised PBMCs, sampled before TCRalphabeta/CD19-depleted stem cell transplant. The TCR originated in a girl aged 2 to 10 with Fanconi anemia, due to receive a stem cell transplant. V gene TRBV12-3 or TRBV12-4 combines with J gene TRBJ1-5; D not certain. As DNA, the CDR3 is TGTGCCAGCAGAAAGGACAGCAATCAGCCCCAGCATTTT. Encoded protein: CASRKDSNQPQHF.